This is a list of T cell receptor beta chains from one sample in a study of PD-1 blockade in classical Hodgkin lymphoma. Repertoires were generated with immunoSEQ multiplex PCR, while TCRdb's copy carries only in-frame clones and drops some. The sample consists of some 150,000 clones, 78% of them appearing once. Source: peripheral blood mononuclear cells (PBMCs), taken before the second cycle of nivolumab. All receptors derive from a human donor with classical Hodgkin lymphoma. CDR3s include the opening cysteine and the closing phenylalanine or tryptophan. Fields, in order: V gene, J gene, clone size, D gene, CDR3 protein, CDR3 DNA. The D gene is left open where the match is weak. Not all rows give a size; the values are once, few, many and, for expanded clones, a class.

v_gene: TRBV19; j_gene: TRBJ2-5; abundance: -; d_gene: TRBD2; CDR3aa: CASSIMGAGAQETQYF; CDR3nt: TGTGCCAGTAGTATAATGGGTGCGGGAGCCCAAGAGACCCAGTACTTC
v_gene: TRBV7-8; j_gene: TRBJ2-1; abundance: -; d_gene: TRBD2; CDR3aa: CASHPSLAGGYNEQFF; CDR3nt: TGTGCCAGCCACCCCTCCCTAGCGGGAGGCTACAATGAGCAGTTCTTC
v_gene: TRBV7-2; j_gene: TRBJ2-2; abundance: -; d_gene: -; CDR3aa: CASSPEPGGFTGELFF; CDR3nt: TGTGCCAGCAGCCCCGAACCCGGAGGGTTCACCGGGGAGCTGTTTTTT
v_gene: TRBV6-5; j_gene: TRBJ1-5; abundance: once; d_gene: TRBD1; CDR3aa: CASRTTGVGNQPQHF; CDR3nt: TGTGCCAGCAGAACCACAGGGGTTGGCAATCAGCCCCAGCATTTT
v_gene: TRBV6-5; j_gene: TRBJ2-1; abundance: -; d_gene: -; CDR3aa: CASSYTPVSYNEQFF; CDR3nt: TGTGCCAGCAGTTACACCCCAGTCTCCTACAATGAGCAGTTCTTC
v_gene: TRBV5-1; j_gene: TRBJ2-5; abundance: -; d_gene: -; CDR3aa: CASSFGGLMETQYF; CDR3nt: TGCGCCAGCAGCTTCGGGGGGCTGATGGAGACCCAGTACTTC
v_gene: TRBV5-1; j_gene: TRBJ2-5; abundance: -; d_gene: -; CDR3aa: CASSLEVAQETQYF; CDR3nt: TGCGCCAGCAGCTTGGAAGTCGCCCAAGAGACCCAGTACTTC
v_gene: TRBV7-3; j_gene: TRBJ1-6; abundance: -; d_gene: -; CDR3aa: CASSLSPLGGGSPLHF; CDR3nt: TGTGCCAGCAGCTTATCGCCACTGGGGGGAGGCTCACCCCTCCACTTT
v_gene: TRBV6-5; j_gene: TRBJ2-7; abundance: -; d_gene: TRBD1; CDR3aa: CASSQTGPTYEQYF; CDR3nt: TGTGCCAGCAGTCAGACAGGGCCTACCTACGAGCAGTACTTC
v_gene: TRBV6-6; j_gene: TRBJ1-5; abundance: -; d_gene: -; CDR3aa: CASTHRAPLGGQPQHF; CDR3nt: TGTGCCAGCACTCACAGGGCCCCGCTAGGCGGTCAGCCCCAGCATTTT
v_gene: TRBV10-2; j_gene: TRBJ1-2; abundance: -; d_gene: -; CDR3aa: CASSRDINYGYTF; CDR3nt: TGCGCCAGCAGTAGGGACATTAACTATGGCTACACCTTC
v_gene: TRBV5-1; j_gene: TRBJ1-1; abundance: once; d_gene: -; CDR3aa: CASSLAWDTVNTEAFF; CDR3nt: TGCGCCAGCAGCTTGGCCTGGGACACTGTGAACACTGAAGCTTTCTTT
v_gene: TRBV25-1; j_gene: TRBJ1-5; abundance: -; d_gene: TRBD1; CDR3aa: CASSPFGTGGNQPQHF; CDR3nt: TGTGCCAGCAGCCCTTTCGGAACAGGGGGCAATCAGCCCCAGCATTTT
v_gene: TRBV25-1; j_gene: TRBJ1-1; abundance: -; d_gene: -; CDR3aa: CASTRGTEAFF; CDR3nt: TGTGCCAGCACCAGGGGCACTGAAGCTTTCTTT
v_gene: TRBV4-2; j_gene: TRBJ2-3; abundance: -; d_gene: -; CDR3aa: CASSQDRRITDTQYF; CDR3nt: TGTGCCAGCAGCCAAGATCGTCGGATCACAGATACGCAGTATTTT
v_gene: TRBV5-6; j_gene: TRBJ1-1; abundance: few; d_gene: TRBD1; CDR3aa: CASSLYGTADTEAFF; CDR3nt: TGTGCCAGCAGCTTGTATGGGACAGCGGACACTGAAGCTTTCTTT
v_gene: TRBV19; j_gene: TRBJ1-2; abundance: once; d_gene: TRBD1; CDR3aa: CASSIGGQNYGYTF; CDR3nt: TGTGCCAGTAGTATAGGGGGACAGAACTATGGCTACACCTTC
v_gene: TRBV29-1; j_gene: TRBJ2-3; abundance: -; d_gene: TRBD2; CDR3aa: CSVARTSGSSDTQYF; CDR3nt: TGCAGCGTGGCCAGGACTAGCGGGAGCTCAGATACGCAGTATTTT
v_gene: TRBV6-6; j_gene: TRBJ1-3; abundance: -; d_gene: -; CDR3aa: CASSPTGRRGNTIYF; CDR3nt: TGTGCCAGCAGTCCAACAGGCCGCAGGGGAAACACCATATATTTT
v_gene: TRBV9; j_gene: TRBJ2-3; abundance: -; d_gene: TRBD2; CDR3aa: CASSVEGGGATDTQYF; CDR3nt: TGTGCCAGCAGCGTAGAGGGCGGGGGGGCCACAGATACGCAGTATTTT